The rows below give T cell receptor beta chains drawn from one sample of a study of blood T cell repertoires in COVID-19. The method was immunoSEQ multiplex PCR; TCRdb's version includes in-frame clones alone and lacks a portion of them. The sample consists of around 260,000 clones, about nine tenths of them appearing once. Sequencing was done on a sample of peripheral blood. The source of these receptors is a woman aged 40 to 49 who had recovered from COVID-19. CDR3s include the opening cysteine and the closing phenylalanine or tryptophan. A D gene is named only where the DNA matches it firmly. Clone size is shown for a subset of rows, as once, few, many or a class of expanded clone.

v_call: TRBV9
j_call: TRBJ2-7
d_call: TRBD2
clone_size: NA
cdr3_aa: CASSVGLAGGLYEQYF
cdr3_nt: TGTGCCAGCAGCGTGGGACTAGCTGGGGGCCTCTACGAGCAGTACTTC

v_call: TRBV9
j_call: TRBJ1-6
d_call: NA
clone_size: NA
cdr3_aa: CASSVEDTGSPLHF
cdr3_nt: TGTGCCAGCAGCGTAGAGGATACGGGATCACCCCTCCACTTT

v_call: TRBV5-1
j_call: TRBJ2-2
d_call: TRBD2
clone_size: NA
cdr3_aa: CASSLGPGLSNTGELFF
cdr3_nt: TGCGCCAGCAGCTTGGGACCGGGACTATCGAACACCGGGGAGCTGTTTTTT

v_call: TRBV11-3
j_call: TRBJ2-1
d_call: NA
clone_size: NA
cdr3_aa: CASSLVSSDSGPNEQFF
cdr3_nt: TGTGCCAGCAGCTTAGTCTCCTCGGATAGCGGCCCTAATGAGCAGTTCTTC

v_call: TRBV11-3
j_call: TRBJ1-5
d_call: TRBD1
clone_size: NA
cdr3_aa: CASSLGRGPEQPQHF
cdr3_nt: TGTGCCAGCAGCTTAGGCAGGGGGCCAGAGCAGCCCCAGCATTTT

v_call: TRBV30
j_call: TRBJ2-2
d_call: TRBD1
clone_size: NA
cdr3_aa: CAWSPQGVSGELFF
cdr3_nt: TGTGCCTGGAGCCCACAGGGGGTCAGTGGGGAGCTGTTTTTT

v_call: TRBV10-3
j_call: TRBJ1-2
d_call: TRBD1
clone_size: NA
cdr3_aa: CAISEPRTGWNGYTF
cdr3_nt: TGTGCCATCAGTGAGCCCAGGACAGGGTGGAATGGCTACACCTTC

v_call: TRBV5-4
j_call: TRBJ2-7
d_call: TRBD2
clone_size: NA
cdr3_aa: CASSLASGSYEQYF
cdr3_nt: TGTGCCAGCAGCTTGGCTAGCGGGAGCTACGAGCAGTACTTC

v_call: TRBV27
j_call: TRBJ2-7
d_call: TRBD1
clone_size: NA
cdr3_aa: CASSLWGQGFYEQYF
cdr3_nt: TGTGCCAGCAGTTTATGGGGACAGGGATTTTACGAGCAGTACTTC

v_call: TRBV20-1
j_call: TRBJ2-2
d_call: NA
clone_size: many
cdr3_aa: CSAPRSGELFF
cdr3_nt: TGCAGTGCTCCCCGCAGCGGGGAGCTGTTTTTT

v_call: TRBV3-1/TRBV3-2
j_call: TRBJ2-5
d_call: NA
clone_size: NA
cdr3_aa: CASSLRLPQETQYF
cdr3_nt: TGTGCCAGCAGCTTAAGACTGCCCCAAGAGACCCAGTACTTC

v_call: TRBV27
j_call: TRBJ2-2
d_call: TRBD2
clone_size: NA
cdr3_aa: CASRPPSGRVGELFF
cdr3_nt: TGTGCCAGCAGACCGCCGAGCGGGAGGGTCGGGGAGCTGTTTTTT

v_call: TRBV28
j_call: TRBJ1-2
d_call: TRBD1
clone_size: NA
cdr3_aa: CASSPPSTGEYGYTF
cdr3_nt: TGTGCCAGCAGTCCACCATCGACAGGGGAATATGGCTACACCTTC

v_call: TRBV28
j_call: TRBJ2-2
d_call: TRBD1
clone_size: NA
cdr3_aa: CASSTGQGLNTGELFF
cdr3_nt: TGTGCCAGCAGTACGGGACAGGGTTTGAACACCGGGGAGCTGTTTTTT

v_call: TRBV4-1
j_call: TRBJ2-5
d_call: TRBD2
clone_size: once
cdr3_aa: CASSLRLAVQETQYF
cdr3_nt: TGCGCCAGCAGCTTACGACTAGCCGTCCAAGAGACCCAGTACTTC

v_call: TRBV14
j_call: TRBJ2-1
d_call: TRBD2
clone_size: NA
cdr3_aa: CASSQRATSGSPPYNEQFF
cdr3_nt: TGTGCCAGCAGCCAACGGGCTACTAGCGGGAGCCCACCCTACAATGAGCAGTTCTTC

v_call: TRBV11-3
j_call: TRBJ2-7
d_call: NA
clone_size: NA
cdr3_aa: CASSPRGEQPYEQYF
cdr3_nt: TGTGCCAGCAGCCCCCGGGGAGAGCAGCCCTACGAGCAGTACTTC

v_call: TRBV7-2
j_call: TRBJ2-7
d_call: TRBD2
clone_size: once
cdr3_aa: CASSSTSGSEQYF
cdr3_nt: TGTGCCAGCAGCTCGACTAGCGGGAGCGAGCAGTACTTC

v_call: TRBV28
j_call: TRBJ2-5
d_call: TRBD2
clone_size: NA
cdr3_aa: CASSLFRGRAHETQYF
cdr3_nt: TGTGCCAGCAGTTTATTCCGCGGGAGGGCCCACGAGACCCAGTACTTC

v_call: TRBV11-3
j_call: TRBJ1-5
d_call: NA
clone_size: NA
cdr3_aa: CASSRNEGQPQHF
cdr3_nt: TGTGCCAGCAGCCGTAACGAGGGACAGCCCCAGCATTTT

v_call: TRBV7-2
j_call: TRBJ2-7
d_call: TRBD2
clone_size: few
cdr3_aa: CASSPRGGGYYEQYF
cdr3_nt: TGTGCCAGCAGCCCCCGCGGGGGGGGGTACTACGAGCAGTACTTC

v_call: TRBV19
j_call: TRBJ2-3
d_call: NA
clone_size: NA
cdr3_aa: CASNRVAAPADTQYF
cdr3_nt: TGTGCCAGTAACAGAGTAGCGGCCCCGGCAGATACGCAGTATTTT

v_call: TRBV19
j_call: TRBJ2-2
d_call: TRBD1
clone_size: NA
cdr3_aa: CASSINGDRRLGGELFF
cdr3_nt: TGTGCCAGTAGTATAAATGGGGACAGGAGATTGGGCGGGGAGCTGTTTTTT

v_call: TRBV27
j_call: TRBJ1-4
d_call: NA
clone_size: NA
cdr3_aa: CASSFNGAGNEKLFF
cdr3_nt: TGTGCCAGCAGCTTTAATGGGGCGGGAAATGAAAAACTGTTTTTT

v_call: TRBV14
j_call: TRBJ2-2
d_call: TRBD2
clone_size: few
cdr3_aa: CASSQVAGNTGELFF
cdr3_nt: TGTGCCAGCAGCCAAGTAGCGGGAAACACCGGGGAGCTGTTTTTT

v_call: TRBV18
j_call: TRBJ2-5
d_call: NA
clone_size: NA
cdr3_aa: CASSPPLTGWETQYF
cdr3_nt: TGTGCCAGCTCACCACCGCTTACAGGGTGGGAGACCCAGTACTTC

v_call: TRBV13
j_call: TRBJ2-7
d_call: TRBD1
clone_size: NA
cdr3_aa: CASSPKTGINEQYF
cdr3_nt: TGTGCCAGCAGCCCGAAGACAGGGATCAACGAGCAGTACTTC

v_call: TRBV27
j_call: TRBJ2-3
d_call: TRBD2
clone_size: once
cdr3_aa: CASSLSKRTSGDTQYF
cdr3_nt: TGTGCCAGCAGTTTATCGAAGCGGACTAGCGGAGATACGCAGTATTTT

v_call: TRBV27
j_call: TRBJ2-7
d_call: TRBD2
clone_size: NA
cdr3_aa: CASSPGTRSYEQYF
cdr3_nt: TGTGCCAGCAGTCCTGGGACTAGGTCCTACGAGCAGTACTTC

v_call: TRBV5-1
j_call: TRBJ2-5
d_call: TRBD2
clone_size: NA
cdr3_aa: CASSLGTSGYQETQYF
cdr3_nt: TGCGCCAGCAGCCTTGGGACTAGCGGGTACCAAGAGACCCAGTACTTC

v_call: TRBV29-1
j_call: TRBJ2-1
d_call: NA
clone_size: NA
cdr3_aa: CSVAAGPYNEQFF
cdr3_nt: TGCAGCGTTGCGGCAGGGCCTTACAATGAGCAGTTCTTC

v_call: TRBV3-1/TRBV3-2
j_call: TRBJ2-7
d_call: NA
clone_size: NA
cdr3_aa: CASSQGGYSYEQYF
cdr3_nt: TGTGCCAGCAGCCAGGGGGGATACTCCTACGAGCAGTACTTC

v_call: TRBV5-1
j_call: TRBJ2-7
d_call: TRBD1
clone_size: NA
cdr3_aa: CASSLAGTGDYEQYF
cdr3_nt: TGCGCCAGCAGCTTGGCCGGGACAGGGGACTACGAGCAGTACTTC

v_call: TRBV5-8
j_call: TRBJ2-4
d_call: TRBD2
clone_size: once
cdr3_aa: CASTHGGSENIQYF
cdr3_nt: TGTGCCAGCACTCACGGGGGGAGCGAAAACATTCAGTACTTC

v_call: TRBV11-1
j_call: TRBJ2-3
d_call: TRBD1
clone_size: NA
cdr3_aa: CASSRGQAVTDTQYF
cdr3_nt: TGTGCCAGCAGCCGAGGACAGGCAGTCACAGATACGCAGTATTTT

v_call: TRBV19
j_call: TRBJ2-2
d_call: NA
clone_size: NA
cdr3_aa: CASSIGQNTGELFF
cdr3_nt: TGTGCCAGTAGTATAGGGCAGAACACCGGGGAGCTGTTTTTT

v_call: TRBV30
j_call: TRBJ1-2
d_call: NA
clone_size: NA
cdr3_aa: CAWSGPQKNYGYTF
cdr3_nt: TGTGCCTGGAGTGGGCCTCAGAAGAACTATGGCTACACCTTC

v_call: TRBV6-6
j_call: TRBJ2-2
d_call: NA
clone_size: NA
cdr3_aa: CASRTGQNTGELFF
cdr3_nt: TGTGCCAGCCGTACGGGACAGAACACCGGGGAGCTGTTTTTT

v_call: TRBV9
j_call: TRBJ2-2
d_call: NA
clone_size: once
cdr3_aa: CASSVGGMNTGELFF
cdr3_nt: TGTGCCAGCAGCGTTGGGGGCATGAACACCGGGGAGCTGTTTTTT

v_call: TRBV7-2
j_call: TRBJ2-1
d_call: TRBD2
clone_size: NA
cdr3_aa: CASSLVLAVDNEQFF
cdr3_nt: TGTGCCAGCAGCTTAGTACTAGCGGTTGACAATGAGCAGTTCTTC

v_call: TRBV5-1
j_call: TRBJ2-7
d_call: NA
clone_size: NA
cdr3_aa: CASSLDGTYEQYF
cdr3_nt: TGCGCCAGCAGCCTGGACGGTACCTACGAGCAGTACTTC

v_call: TRBV9
j_call: TRBJ1-1
d_call: TRBD1
clone_size: NA
cdr3_aa: CASSDRRTGGSDTEAFF
cdr3_nt: TGTGCCAGCAGCGACCGAAGGACAGGCGGATCGGACACTGAAGCTTTCTTT

v_call: TRBV5-8
j_call: TRBJ2-1
d_call: TRBD2
clone_size: NA
cdr3_aa: CASSFGLAGLDEQFF
cdr3_nt: TGTGCCAGCAGCTTCGGACTAGCGGGATTGGATGAGCAGTTCTTC

v_call: TRBV27
j_call: TRBJ2-7
d_call: NA
clone_size: NA
cdr3_aa: CASSAVRGSNYEQYF
cdr3_nt: TGTGCCAGCAGTGCGGTTCGGGGAAGTAACTACGAGCAGTACTTC

v_call: TRBV5-5
j_call: TRBJ1-2
d_call: TRBD1
clone_size: NA
cdr3_aa: CASSLWDRATYGYTF
cdr3_nt: TGTGCCAGCAGCTTGTGGGACAGGGCCACATATGGCTACACCTTC

v_call: TRBV4-2
j_call: TRBJ1-4
d_call: NA
clone_size: NA
cdr3_aa: CASSQEGGLREKLFF
cdr3_nt: TGTGCCAGCAGCCAAGAGGGGGGGCTGCGTGAAAAACTGTTTTTT

v_call: TRBV20-1
j_call: TRBJ1-1
d_call: TRBD1
clone_size: NA
cdr3_aa: CSAGETGSDTEAFF
cdr3_nt: TGCAGTGCTGGTGAGACAGGGAGTGACACTGAAGCTTTCTTT

v_call: TRBV19
j_call: TRBJ2-1
d_call: NA
clone_size: NA
cdr3_aa: CASKETSYNEQFF
cdr3_nt: TGTGCCAGTAAGGAGACTAGCTACAATGAGCAGTTCTTC

v_call: TRBV10-3
j_call: TRBJ2-5
d_call: NA
clone_size: once
cdr3_aa: CASRSGETQYF
cdr3_nt: TGTGCCAGCCGATCCGGGGAGACCCAGTACTTC

v_call: TRBV19
j_call: TRBJ1-2
d_call: TRBD1
clone_size: few
cdr3_aa: CASSIGTGGEGYTF
cdr3_nt: TGTGCCAGTAGTATAGGGACAGGGGGCGAAGGCTACACCTTC

v_call: TRBV28
j_call: TRBJ2-1
d_call: TRBD1
clone_size: NA
cdr3_aa: CASFIGAQGDNEQFF
cdr3_nt: TGTGCCAGCTTCATTGGCGCCCAGGGGGATAATGAGCAGTTCTTC

v_call: TRBV2
j_call: TRBJ1-2
d_call: TRBD1
clone_size: NA
cdr3_aa: CASSGQGLRYGYTF
cdr3_nt: TGTGCCAGCAGTGGACAGGGGCTGCGCTATGGCTACACCTTC

v_call: TRBV4-1
j_call: TRBJ1-1
d_call: NA
clone_size: NA
cdr3_aa: CASSQAQQSMNTEAFF
cdr3_nt: TGCGCCAGCAGCCAAGCTCAACAGAGTATGAACACTGAAGCTTTCTTT

v_call: TRBV7-9
j_call: TRBJ2-7
d_call: TRBD2
clone_size: once
cdr3_aa: CASSSVAGTSGSYEQYF
cdr3_nt: TGTGCCAGCAGTTCCGTTGCCGGGACTAGCGGTTCCTACGAGCAGTACTTC

v_call: TRBV27
j_call: TRBJ1-4
d_call: NA
clone_size: NA
cdr3_aa: CASSLSRGKATNEKLFF
cdr3_nt: TGTGCCAGCAGTTTATCGCGGGGCAAAGCAACTAATGAAAAACTGTTTTTT

v_call: TRBV19
j_call: TRBJ1-2
d_call: NA
clone_size: NA
cdr3_aa: CASSVNRANYGYTF
cdr3_nt: TGTGCCAGTAGTGTCAATAGAGCTAACTATGGCTACACCTTC

v_call: TRBV7-2
j_call: TRBJ2-5
d_call: NA
clone_size: NA
cdr3_aa: CASSPGGGRAGETQYF
cdr3_nt: TGTGCCAGCAGCCCTGGTGGCGGTCGGGCGGGAGAGACCCAGTACTTC

v_call: TRBV18
j_call: TRBJ2-3
d_call: NA
clone_size: NA
cdr3_aa: CASSPREKDTQYF
cdr3_nt: TGTGCCAGCTCACCACGGGAGAAGGATACGCAGTATTTT

v_call: TRBV28
j_call: TRBJ2-3
d_call: TRBD2
clone_size: NA
cdr3_aa: CASSLSLAGEDTQYF
cdr3_nt: TGTGCCAGCAGTTTATCTTTAGCGGGAGAGGATACGCAGTATTTT

v_call: TRBV6-1
j_call: TRBJ2-1
d_call: TRBD1
clone_size: NA
cdr3_aa: CASSEGRQGYNEQFF
cdr3_nt: TGTGCCAGCAGTGAAGGTCGACAGGGGTACAATGAGCAGTTCTTC